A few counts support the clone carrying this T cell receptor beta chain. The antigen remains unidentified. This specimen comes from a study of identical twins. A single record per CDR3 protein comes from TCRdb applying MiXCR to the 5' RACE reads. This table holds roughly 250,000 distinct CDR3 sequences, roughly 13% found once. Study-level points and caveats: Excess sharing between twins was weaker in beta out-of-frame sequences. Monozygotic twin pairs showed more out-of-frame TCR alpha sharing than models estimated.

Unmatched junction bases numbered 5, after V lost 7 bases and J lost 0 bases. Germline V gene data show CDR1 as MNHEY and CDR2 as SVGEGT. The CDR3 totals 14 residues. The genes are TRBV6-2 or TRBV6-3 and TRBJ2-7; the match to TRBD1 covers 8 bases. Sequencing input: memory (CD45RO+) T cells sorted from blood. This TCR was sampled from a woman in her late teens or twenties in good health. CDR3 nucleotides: TGTGCCAGCACCCGGACAGGGAGCTCCTACGAGCAGTACTTC. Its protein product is CASTRTGSSYEQYF.